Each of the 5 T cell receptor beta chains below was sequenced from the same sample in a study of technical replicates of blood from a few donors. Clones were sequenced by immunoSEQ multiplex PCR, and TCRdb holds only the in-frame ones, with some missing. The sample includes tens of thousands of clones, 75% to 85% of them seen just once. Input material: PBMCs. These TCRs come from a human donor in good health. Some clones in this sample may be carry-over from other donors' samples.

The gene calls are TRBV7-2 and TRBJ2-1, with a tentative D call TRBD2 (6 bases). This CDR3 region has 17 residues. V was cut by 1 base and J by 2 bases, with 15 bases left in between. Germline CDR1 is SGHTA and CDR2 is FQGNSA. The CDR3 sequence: CASSLVPGEAPYNEQFF. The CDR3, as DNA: TGTGCCAGCAGCTTAGTTCCGGGGGAAGCCCCCTACAATGAGCAGTTCTTC.

CDR3 protein: CASSAGTSHEQYF. The CDR3 coding sequence is TGTGCCAGCAGCGCCGGGACTAGTCACGAGCAGTACTTC. The rearrangement links TRBV9 to TRBJ2-7; the match to TRBD2 covers 8 bases. This CDR3 is built from 13 residues. Germline V gene sequence: CDR1 SGDLS, CDR2 YYNGEE. J was trimmed by 5 bases and V by 3 bases; bases with no gene match: 4.

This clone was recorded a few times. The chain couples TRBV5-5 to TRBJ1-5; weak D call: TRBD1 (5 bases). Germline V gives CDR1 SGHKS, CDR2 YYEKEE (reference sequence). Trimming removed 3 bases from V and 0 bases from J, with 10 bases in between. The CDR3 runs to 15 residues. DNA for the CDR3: TGTGCCAGCAGCTCCCCGGGGGGTAGCAATCAGCCCCAGCATTTT. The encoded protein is CASSSPGGSNQPQHF.

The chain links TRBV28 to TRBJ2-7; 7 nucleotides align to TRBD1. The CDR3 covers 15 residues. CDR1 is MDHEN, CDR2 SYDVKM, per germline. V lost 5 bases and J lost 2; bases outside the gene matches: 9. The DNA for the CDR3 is TGTGCCAGCAGTCCCTACCGGGACAGTACCTACGAGCAGTACTTC. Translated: CASSPYRDSTYEQYF.

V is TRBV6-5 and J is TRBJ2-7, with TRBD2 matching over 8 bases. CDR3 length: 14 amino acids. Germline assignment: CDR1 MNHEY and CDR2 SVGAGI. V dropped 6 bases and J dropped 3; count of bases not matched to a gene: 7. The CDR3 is CASSRDSGIYEQYF. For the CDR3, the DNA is TGTGCCAGCAGCCGAGATAGCGGGATCTACGAGCAGTACTTC.